One and the same sample provided the 27 T cell receptor beta chains below, sequenced in a study of blood T cells in healthy people across ages. Sample-barcoded 5' priming and a J-beta primer mix drove a second PCR of 7 to 11 cycles. TCRdb reprocessed the 5' RACE reads with MiXCR, giving one entry per CDR3 protein. The sample holds roughly 860,000 distinct CDR3 sequences, under 80% seen once. The sequenced material came from blood. The receptors shown here come from a man aged 25-40 years in good health.

The chain combines TRBV20-1 with TRBJ2-7, with a tentative D call TRBD2 (6 bases). Germline CDR1 is DFQATT and CDR2 is SNEGSKA (reference sequence). With 3 bases removed from V and 7 bases from J, the gap between germline ends came to 19 bases. The CDR3 sequence is 14 residues long. The CDR3: CSASVAGLSREQYF. The CDR3 bases are TGCAGTGCTAGTGTTGCGGGGCTGTCGCGTGAGCAGTACTTC.

The chain joins TRBV20-1 to TRBJ2-1; TRBD2 agrees at 8 bases. V dropped 1 base and J dropped 0; count of bases not matched to a gene: 5. CDR1 is DFQATT and CDR2 is SNEGSKA in the germline V gene (reference sequence). CDR3 length: 16 amino acids. In DNA, the CDR3 is TGCAGTGCTAGAGCTTTAGCGGGGTACTCCTACAATGAGCAGTTCTTC. Protein: CSARALAGYSYNEQFF.

This chain uses TRBV6-2 or TRBV6-3 with TRBJ2-7; weak D call: TRBD1 (5 bases). The CDR3 totals 15 residues. Germline CDR1 reads MNHEY; CDR2 reads SVGEGT. V was pared by 6 bases and J by 2 bases, with 17 bases between. CDR3 residues: CASRVLDRFPYEQYF. The CDR3 region has the DNA TGTGCCAGCAGAGTACTCGACAGATTTCCCTACGAGCAGTACTTC.

This clonotype has more than one count but fewer than ten. The chain links TRBV20-1 to TRBJ1-2; no firm D call. Deletions cut 5 bases from V and 6 bases from J, with 16 bases between. Germline loops: CDR1 DFQATT, CDR2 SNEGSKA (reference sequence). The CDR3 totals 13 residues. The CDR3 DNA reads as TGCAGTGCTCCGATTTTAAACGGCAATGGCTACACCTTC. It yields the protein CSAPILNGNGYTF.

The V call is TRBV9, the J call TRBJ2-5; 12 nucleotides line up with TRBD1. This CDR3 contains 14 residues. Per germline, CDR1 SGDLS and CDR2 YYNGEE. V was clipped by 4 bases and J by 4 bases; unmatched bases: 2. The CDR3 bases are TGTGCCAGCAGCACGGGACAGGGGGCAGAGACCCAGTACTTC. Protein: CASSTGQGAETQYF.

The V and J genes are TRBV29-1 and TRBJ2-1; maybe TRBD2 (5 bases). CDR1 SQVTM and CDR2 ANQGSEA come from the germline V gene. CDR3 size: 12 residues. V lost 7 bases, J lost 7 bases, and 14 bases lay in between. The DNA of the CDR3 is TGCAGCGCCCGGATGTGGGAGAATGAGCAGTTCTTC. Amino acid sequence: CSARMWENEQFF.

V usage is TRBV29-1 and J usage is TRBJ2-7; 10 nucleotides match TRBD2. The DNA end is a closer match to TRBJ2-5, so the J assignment may be wrong. CDR1 is SQVTM, CDR2 ANQGSEA, per germline. The length of the CDR3 is 13 residues. The CDR3 spells CTGVAGGGETQYF. Written as DNA, the CDR3 is TGCACCGGTGTAGCGGGGGGTGGAGAGACCCAGTACTTC.

This CDR3 reads CASTVGQVNEQFF. CDR3 coding DNA: TGTGCCAGCACCGTCGGACAGGTCAATGAGCAGTTCTTC. The V call is TRBV28, the J call TRBJ2-1; 7 positions match TRBD1. Looked up from germline, CDR1 is MDHEN and CDR2 is SYDVKM. The V segment lost 7 bases and the J segment 6 bases; nucleotides outside the gene matches: 6. The CDR3 covers 13 residues.

V is TRBV4-1 and J is TRBJ2-1; 8 bases line up with TRBD2. Looked up from germline, CDR1 is MGHRA and CDR2 is YSYEKL. Losses at the gene ends were 3 bases for V and 9 bases for J; bases not matched to a gene: 16. The CDR3 covers 17 residues. The CDR3 reads CASSQTSAGAQQGEQFF. The DNA of the CDR3 is TGCGCCAGCAGCCAGACCTCAGCGGGGGCCCAACAGGGTGAGCAGTTCTTC.

This clonotype appeared a few times. A much more abundant neighbour one base away suggests this may be a read error. The rearrangement uses TRBV29-1 and TRBJ2-5, with 11 bases that match TRBD2. Germline CDR1 reads SQVTM; CDR2 reads ANQGSEA. The CDR3 contains 14 residues. V was clipped by 3 bases and J by 11 bases; unmatched bases: 11. Here the CDR3 reads CSVELAGGHSRQYF. The CDR3, as DNA: TGCAGCGTTGAGCTAGCGGGGGGCCACTCCAGGCAGTACTTC.

The chain is built from TRBV21-1 and TRBJ1-1. TRBV21-1 represents a pseudogene. This CDR3 is built from 15 residues. The CDR3 sequence: CASSKVRPKGTEAFF. The CDR3 nucleotides are TGTGCCAGCAGCAAAGTACGGCCTAAAGGAACTGAAGCTTTCTTT.

The table lists this clonotype with a few counts. This chain joins TRBV6-4 and TRBJ2-1; D is perhaps TRBD2 (6 bases). Germline CDR1 reads MRHNA; CDR2 reads SNTAGT. This CDR3 contains 13 residues. V was shortened by 2 bases and J by 5 bases, with 7 bases between the two germline ends. CDR3 DNA sequence: TGTGCCAGCAGTGACCGGACTAACAATGAGCAGTTCTTC. Translating gives CASSDRTNNEQFF.

This clonotype was counted between two and nine times. This rearrangement joins TRBV28 to TRBJ2-4; 7 nucleotides line up with TRBD2. The J call may be mistaken, given a closer DNA end match to TRBJ2-7. The CDR3 runs to 15 residues. Germline lookup yields CDR1 MDHEN and CDR2 SYDVKM. CDR3 sequence: CASSPMGGVVYEQYF. CDR3 nucleotide sequence: TGTGCCAGCAGTCCGATGGGAGGGGTGGTGTACGAGCAGTACTTC.

The chain joins TRBV6-2 or TRBV6-3 to TRBJ2-7; D is perhaps TRBD1 or TRBD2 (5 bases each). Judging by the DNA end, TRBJ2-4 fits better; the J call may be wrong. The germline V gene encodes CDR1 MNHEY and CDR2 SVGEGT. The CDR3 extends over 13 amino acids. CDR3 sequence: CASSTPGPNIQYF. CDR3 coding DNA: TGTGCCAGCAGTACACCGGGACCGAACATTCAGTACTTC.

This sequence joins TRBV25-1 and TRBJ2-1; 11 bases line up with TRBD2. CDR3 length: 15 amino acids. With 1 base clipped from V and 8 bases from J, the junction kept 4 bases outside the gene matches. The V gene's germline CDR1 is MGHDK and CDR2 SYGVNS. As DNA, the CDR3 is TGTGCCAGCAGTGAATCAGGACTAGCGGGCGATGAGCAGTTCTTC. Translation gives CASSESGLAGDEQFF.

V is TRBV6-5 and J is TRBJ2-7; TRBD1 matches at 10 bases. This CDR3 comprises 18 residues. Per germline, CDR1 MNHEY and CDR2 SVGAGI. V shed 2 bases and J 0 bases; nucleotides not matched to a gene: 10. CDR3 bases: TGTGCCAGCAGTTACCCCCGGACAGGGGGTAGTAGCTCCTACGAGCAGTACTTC. This translates into CASSYPRTGGSSSYEQYF.

V gene TRBV9 combines with J gene TRBJ2-1; 9 bases align to TRBD2. J gave up 5 bases and V 1 base, and 4 bases lay outside the gene matches. CDR3 size: 15 residues. Germline CDR1 SGDLS, CDR2 YYNGEE. The chain's CDR3 is CASSVLAGLNNEQFF. CDR3 sequence (DNA): TGTGCCAGCAGCGTACTAGCGGGGCTGAACAATGAGCAGTTCTTC.

The chain links TRBV7-9 to TRBJ2-7, with TRBD1 matching over 9 bases. CDR1 is SEHNR and CDR2 is FQNEAQ in the germline V gene (reference sequence). The J segment lost 7 bases and the V segment lost 6 bases, leaving 13 bases of the junction unmatched. The CDR3 runs 15 residues. The DNA of the CDR3 is TGTGCCAGCAGTGCCGGGACAGGGATTTACAATGAGCAGTACTTC. It encodes CASSAGTGIYNEQYF.

The rearrangement joins TRBV27 to TRBJ1-2; D uncertain. This CDR3 contains 14 residues. Trimming pared 5 bases from V and 3 bases from J, leaving 13 bases between. Germline CDR1 MNHEY, CDR2 SMNVEV (reference sequence). CDR3 sequence (DNA): TGTGCCAGCAGTCCCGTAGGACGGGACTATGGCTACACCTTC. Translated: CASSPVGRDYGYTF.

The gene calls are TRBV6-1 and TRBJ1-2, with D tentatively TRBD1 (6 bases). V was trimmed by 3 bases and J by 4 bases, leaving 12 bases between them. This CDR3 contains 14 residues. Germline CDR1 MNHNS, CDR2 SASEGT. The CDR3 nucleotides read TGTGCCAGCAGTGAGGGGGCCCACGGCTATGGCTACACCTTC. This translates into CASSEGAHGYGYTF.

This chain uses TRBV7-3 with TRBJ2-1; 9 nucleotides agree with TRBD1. The CDR3 spans 15 residues. J gave up 7 bases and V 4 bases, and 8 bases lay outside the gene matches. Looked up from germline, CDR1 is SGHTA and CDR2 is FQGTGA. This chain's CDR3 is CASSSSGTGKNEQFF. CDR3 DNA sequence: TGTGCCAGCAGCTCCTCCGGGACAGGGAAGAATGAGCAGTTCTTC.

This clonotype was observed a few times. CDR3 DNA: TGTGCCAGCAGTAATTCGGGACCACTAGCAGATACGCAGTATTTT. Protein sequence: CASSNSGPLADTQYF. The J gene is TRBJ2-3, the V gene TRBV27, with D perhaps being TRBD1 or TRBD2 (5 bases each). CDR1 is MNHEY and CDR2 is SMNVEV in the germline V gene (reference sequence). The CDR3 runs to 15 residues. V dropped 5 bases and J dropped 4 bases, with 16 bases sitting between them.

This clonotype was seen a handful of times. This chain joins TRBV4-3 and TRBJ1-1; the D is unclear. The CDR3 is 16 residues long. The germline V gene has CDR1 LGHNA and CDR2 YSLEER. V shed 3 bases and J shed 3 bases, with 17 bases lying between them. CDR3 in DNA: TGCGCCAGCAGCCACCTTACGTACTCAGGAGACACTGAAGCTTTCTTT. Translating gives CASSHLTYSGDTEAFF.

The V gene is TRBV12-3 or TRBV12-4, the J gene TRBJ2-1, with 8 bases identical to TRBD2. V lost 9 bases to trimming and J lost 3 bases; unmatched junction nucleotides: 10. The CDR3 runs 15 residues. DNA of the CDR3: TGTGCCAGTTGGGGGGGACTAGTGGACTACAATGAGCAGTTCTTC. It specifies CASWGGLVDYNEQFF.

This clonotype was counted a single time. This rearrangement joins TRBV7-3 to TRBJ2-1, with D possibly TRBD2 on 6 matching bases. V gave up 5 bases and J gave up 0 bases, with 14 bases separating them. The CDR3 is made up of 16 amino acids. CDR1 and CDR2 from the germline V gene are SGHTA and FQGTGA. CDR3 in DNA: TGTGCCAGCAGCCTAATGGCGGGACGCTCCTACAATGAGCAGTTCTTC. As protein: CASSLMAGRSYNEQFF.

Points on this clonotype: One junction end does not reproduce the germline sequence, and a read error may be involved. This sequence joins TRBV7-2 and TRBJ2-1; 8 bases are shared with TRBD1. The DNA end is more similar to TRBJ2-7, so the J call may be wrong. The CDR3 is 15 amino acids. CDR1 and CDR2 (germline): SGHTA, FQGNSA. CDR3 region: CASSQGTGLHNEQYF. The CDR3, as DNA: TGCGCCAGCAGCCAAGGGACAGGACTACACAATGAGCAGTACTTC.

This rearrangement joins TRBV6-4 to TRBJ2-4; TRBD2 might be the D (6 bases). The CDR3 is 13 residues long. The V gene's germline CDR1 is MRHNA and CDR2 SNTAGT. The V end was cut by 3 bases, the J end by 9 bases, with 12 bases between. The CDR3 region is CASSEGGGGIQYF. The DNA of the CDR3 is TGTGCCAGCAGTGAGGGGGGTGGGGGCATTCAGTACTTC.